This T cell receptor beta chain was sequenced for a study of Graves' ophthalmopathy and Graves' hyperthyroidism. Included hyperthyroidism patients were aged 18 to 65 and newly diagnosed (under 2 months' duration). Uncontrolled infections, other autoimmune diseases, pregnancy or lactation barred patients from enrollment. Amplification from RNA transcripts yielded the TCR beta CDR3 regions. RT-PCR was first run with HTBI primers, then multiplex PCR in a second round. Using its own MiXCR run on the multiplex PCR reads, TCRdb lists one record per CDR3 protein. The table has around 520,000 distinct CDR3 sequences, roughly 39% seen once; the top ten hold about 4%. General study findings and limits: The blood repertoire also included most expanded thyroid clonotypes above 0.001 frequency.

The CDR3 loop spans 18 amino acids. After removal of 6 bases from V and 5 bases from J, the junction contained 17 bases not matched to a gene. About this clonotype: The antigen remains unidentified.

The J gene is TRBJ2-2, the V gene TRBV12-3 or TRBV12-4, with 8 bases identical to TRBD1. The specimen sequenced was peripheral blood or thyroid tissue (not recorded which). The receptor comes from an adult man with Graves' hyperthyroidism. CDR3 residues: CASSQGVTQGARTGELFF. DNA of the CDR3: TGTGCCAGCAGCCAAGGTGTGACGCAGGGGGCTCGAACCGGGGAGCTGTTTTTT.